This T cell receptor (beta chain) was sequenced in a study of T-cell memory formation after mild COVID-19. Overall study context: Clustering of TCRs was largely donor specific.

TCR alpha and TCR beta cDNA libraries carrying sample barcodes and UMIs came from 5'RACE with constant-segment primers. TCRdb passed the 5' RACE reads through MiXCR, listing each CDR3 protein once. The repertoire holds just under 550,000 distinct CDR3 sequences, with around 21% as singletons. The table lists this clonotype with a few counts. Its target is unknown. Study findings and constraints: Day 37-peaking second-wave clones had unconfirmed SARS-CoV-2 specificity.

Losses at the gene ends were 6 bases for V and 4 bases for J; bases not matched to a gene: 8. CDR1 is DFQATT and CDR2 is SNEGSKA in the germline V gene (reference sequence). The CDR3 loop spans 13 amino acids. Specimen: PBMCs or a T cell subset sorted from them (not recorded which). This clonotype originated in an adult woman who had mild COVID-19 (a few samples of this study predate the infection). Cell type and time point are not known. V usage is TRBV20-1 and J usage is TRBJ2-5; TRBD2 matches 7 bases. CDR3 amino acids: CSARGGRRETQYF. In DNA, the CDR3 is TGCAGTGCGCGGGGAGGGAGGCGAGAGACCCAGTACTTC.